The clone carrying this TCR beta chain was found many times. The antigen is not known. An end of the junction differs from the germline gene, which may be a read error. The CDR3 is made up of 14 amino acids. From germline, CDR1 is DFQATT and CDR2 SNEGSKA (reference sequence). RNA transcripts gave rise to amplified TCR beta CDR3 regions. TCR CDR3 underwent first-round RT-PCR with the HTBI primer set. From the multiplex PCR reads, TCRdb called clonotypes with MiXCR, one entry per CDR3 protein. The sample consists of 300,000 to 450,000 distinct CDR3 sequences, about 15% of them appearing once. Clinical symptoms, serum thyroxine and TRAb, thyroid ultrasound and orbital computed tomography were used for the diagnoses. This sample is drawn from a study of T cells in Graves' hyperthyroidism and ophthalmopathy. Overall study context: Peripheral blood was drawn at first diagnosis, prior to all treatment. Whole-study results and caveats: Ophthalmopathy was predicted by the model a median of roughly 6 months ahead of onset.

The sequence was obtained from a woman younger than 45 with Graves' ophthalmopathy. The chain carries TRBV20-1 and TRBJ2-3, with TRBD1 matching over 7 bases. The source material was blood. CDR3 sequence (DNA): TGCAGTGCACGACAGGGCCCTAGCACAGATACGCACTATTTT. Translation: CSARQGPSTDTHYF.